This T cell receptor beta chain is drawn from a study of T cell responses to AZD1222 COVID-19 vaccine. Study details: Combined were second doses at about 4 or about 12 weeks. Findings and limits, study-wide: Spike as a whole was targeted by vaccine-associated CD4 TCRs, dominant at 160-218 and 743-854.

This clone was seen just once. The antigen remains undetermined. Sequencing used immunoSEQ multiplex PCR; TCRdb keeps in-frame clones, though not all of them. This table has some 120,000 clones, around 90% appearing once. V lost 6 bases and J 0 bases, leaving 6 bases between the germline ends. The CDR3 totals 13 residues. Germline V lookup: CDR1 MNHEY, CDR2 SVGEGT. This TCR was recovered from an adult in good health. The chain employs TRBV6-2 or TRBV6-3 and TRBJ1-3; no reliable D call. The starting material was peripheral blood, obtained on day 0 of AZD1222 vaccination. CDR3 nucleotides: TGTGCCAGCAGCTCACCCTCTGGAAACACCATATATTTT. Its protein is CASSSPSGNTIYF.